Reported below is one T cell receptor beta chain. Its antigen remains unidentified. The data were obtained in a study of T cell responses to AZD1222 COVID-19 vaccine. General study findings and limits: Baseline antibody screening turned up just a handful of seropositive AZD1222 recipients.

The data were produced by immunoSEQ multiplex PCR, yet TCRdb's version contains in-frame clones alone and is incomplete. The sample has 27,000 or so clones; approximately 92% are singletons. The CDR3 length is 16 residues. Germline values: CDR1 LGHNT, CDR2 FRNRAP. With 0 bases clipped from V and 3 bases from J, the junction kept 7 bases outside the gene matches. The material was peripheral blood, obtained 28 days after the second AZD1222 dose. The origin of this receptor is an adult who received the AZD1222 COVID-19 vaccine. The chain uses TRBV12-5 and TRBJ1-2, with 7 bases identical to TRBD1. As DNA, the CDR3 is TGTGCTAGTGGTTTGGTACAGGGACAGAAAGACTATGGCTACACCTTC. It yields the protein CASGLVQGQKDYGYTF.